The entry that follows covers one TCR beta chain sequence. The protocol was immunoSEQ multiplex PCR, while the TCRdb copy is restricted to in-frame clones and leaves out a portion. The table has 25,000 to 35,000 clones, around 87% seen once; the top ten hold 1.8%. This sample was included in a study of PD-L1 blockade in urothelial cancer. At the level of the study: Atezolizumab (1,200 mg intravenously every 3 weeks) began around 2014 for patients. Treatment start was followed by blood analysis at 3 weeks (second dose) and again at 6 weeks. A median of about 140,000 T cells was found in the blood samples.

This CDR3 has 14 residues. The trim removed 3 bases at V and 3 bases at J, leaving 4 bases unmatched. Germline CDR1 and CDR2: MDHEN and SYDVKM. Patients presented with locally advanced or metastatic urothelial carcinoma. The J gene is TRBJ1-1, the V gene TRBV28, with 7 bases lining up with TRBD1. Source: PBMCs, taken around atezolizumab (anti-PD-L1) treatment. This TCR came from a man aged 50 to 60 with urothelial cancer. CDR3 sequence: CASSLGDSYTEAFF. Here the CDR3 DNA reads TGTGCCAGCAGTTTGGGGGACAGTTACACTGAAGCTTTCTTT.